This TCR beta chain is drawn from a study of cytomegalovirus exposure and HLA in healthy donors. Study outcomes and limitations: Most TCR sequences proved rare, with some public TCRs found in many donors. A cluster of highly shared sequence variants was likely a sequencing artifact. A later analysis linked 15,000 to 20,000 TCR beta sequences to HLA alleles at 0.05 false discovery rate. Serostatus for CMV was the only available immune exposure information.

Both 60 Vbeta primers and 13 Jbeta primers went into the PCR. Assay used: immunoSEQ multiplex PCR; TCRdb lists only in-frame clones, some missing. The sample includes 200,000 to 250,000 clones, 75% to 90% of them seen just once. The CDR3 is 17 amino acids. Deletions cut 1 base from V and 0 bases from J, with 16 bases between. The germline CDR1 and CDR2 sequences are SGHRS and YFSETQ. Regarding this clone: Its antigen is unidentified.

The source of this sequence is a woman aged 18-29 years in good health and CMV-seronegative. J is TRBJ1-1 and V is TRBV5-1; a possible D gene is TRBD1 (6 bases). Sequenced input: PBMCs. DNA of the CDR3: TGCGCCAGCAGCTTGCGACCTGGGGGCGCTTTGAACACTGAAGCTTTCTTT. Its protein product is CASSLRPGGALNTEAFF.